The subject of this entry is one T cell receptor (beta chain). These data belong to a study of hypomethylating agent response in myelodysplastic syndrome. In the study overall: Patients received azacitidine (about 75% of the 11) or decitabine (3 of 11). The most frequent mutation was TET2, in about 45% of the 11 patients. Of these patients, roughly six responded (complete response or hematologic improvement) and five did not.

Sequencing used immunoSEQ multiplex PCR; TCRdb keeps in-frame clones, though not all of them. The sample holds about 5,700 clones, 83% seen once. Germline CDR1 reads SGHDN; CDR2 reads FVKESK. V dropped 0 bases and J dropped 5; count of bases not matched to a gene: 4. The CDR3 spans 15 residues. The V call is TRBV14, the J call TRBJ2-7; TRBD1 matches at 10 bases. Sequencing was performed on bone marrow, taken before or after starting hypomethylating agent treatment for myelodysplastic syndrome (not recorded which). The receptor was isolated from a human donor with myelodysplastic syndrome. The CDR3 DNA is TGTGCCAGCAGCCAAGAAAGACAGGGGGCGGACGAGCAGTACTTC. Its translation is CASSQERQGADEQYF.